The clone carrying this TCR beta chain has a handful of counts. As yet, its antigen is unknown. The authors produced TCR alpha and TCR beta cDNA libraries with sample barcodes and UMIs by 5'RACE using constant-segment primers. TCRdb used MiXCR to reprocess the 5' RACE reads, holding one entry per CDR3 protein. Of more than 80,000 distinct CDR3 sequences in the sample, around 11% were seen once. The V segment lost 5 bases and the J segment 2 bases; nucleotides outside the gene matches: 11. The CDR3 covers 17 residues. Germline V gene data show CDR1 as SGHVS and CDR2 as FQNEAQ. This record belongs to a study of T-cell memory formation after mild COVID-19. Study-wide points: Later expanders leaned toward CD4+, whereas clones contracting from day 15 to 85 were balanced CD4/CD8. Contracting CD8+ clones were enriched in EMRA, CD4+ mainly in CM and EM. Proof of SARS-CoV-2 specificity was absent for the second-wave clones that crested on day 37.

The V gene is TRBV7-8, the J gene TRBJ1-5; 8 bases map to TRBD1. The TCR sequence derives from an adult woman who had mild COVID-19 (a few samples of this study predate the infection). Cell type and time point are not known. Sequencing was done on a sample of PBMCs or a T cell subset sorted from them (not recorded which). The CDR3: CASSLEPRTGRNQPQHF. DNA for the CDR3: TGTGCCAGCAGCCTGGAACCGAGGACAGGGCGCAATCAGCCCCAGCATTTT.